This T cell receptor beta chain was sequenced during a study of cytomegalovirus exposure and HLA in healthy donors (dated by TCRdb to 2015 to 2018). Describing the broader study: An earlier analysis of roughly 500 of the donors reported approximately 290 Gb of sequence data and 100 million to 140 million unique TCR beta sequences from 150 million to 200 million T cells. In a later analysis, previously published TCR beta repertoires from several hundred donors were re-analyzed and high-resolution HLA genotyping was added so that TCR occurrence patterns could be studied. Five DR-DQ haplotypes were handled as single units for association and clustering, since linkage in the cohort was strong. Across some 400 genotyped donors of the cohort, an average of about 220,000 unique TCR beta nucleotide sequences per donor were sequenced, and approximately 17% of those sequences were non-productive. The study combined high-throughput TCR immunosequencing, statistical association of individual TCRs with disease status, and machine learning to predict cytomegalovirus infection status. HLA typing covered class I and class II loci at four-digit resolution. Donor age, sex, ethnicity and CMV serostatus were compiled together with the repertoire data. The later analysis used no new phenotypic data to find candidate immune exposures, relying instead on TCR beta sequences and their occurrence across donors. In a later genetic analysis, genome-wide SNP genotypes for about 65% of the roughly 700 donors were used, and that subset was treated as a discovery cohort. The study aimed to test whether signatures of past pathogen exposure could be identified by cataloging public T cell receptors. An earlier analysis of approximately 630 of the donors applied high-throughput TCR beta sequencing to assess whether each TCR beta V gene segment acted as functional or pseudogenic. Among the roughly 430 genotyped donors, around 81% belonged to the genetic ancestry cluster associated with self-reported Caucasian donors. Using immunosequencing, the study profiled T cell repertoires from 666 subjects and related those repertoires to cytomegalovirus serostatus. The number of typed donors differed by locus: roughly 629-630 for A, B, C, DRB1 and DQB1; approximately 520 for DQA1; approximately 600 for DPA1; and some 470 for DPB1. Every repertoire in the discovery cohort had been generated on one and the same sequencing platform. Along with the approximately 670-subject first cohort, a separate validation cohort of some 130 different subjects was used. Around 300 gigabases of sequencing data and approximately 84 million unique TCR sequences were included in an early release covering about 700 HLA-typed donors. Broad study findings and their caveats: A further reported finding was that TCR beta sequences accurately predicted the HLA-A and HLA-B alleles for most subjects in the first cohort. In the study, some 160 TCR beta chains were listed as associated with cytomegalovirus. Compared with equally common non-associated chains, HLA-associated TCR beta chains in a later analysis were more clonally expanded and had lower generation probabilities. An earlier analysis of some 560 of the donors showed that most TCR beta V segments appeared in productive rearrangements either about 87% or about 30% of the time, which broadly matched IMGT annotations. Assigning TCR associations to individual alleles was difficult when HLA alleles, especially DR and DQ, strongly co-occurred. The classifier was reported to diagnose cytomegalovirus status with high specificity and sensitivity in both the original cohort and the validation cohort. Three of the identified cytomegalovirus-associated TCR beta chains were confirmed in vitro to be specific for cytomegalovirus antigens. A later analysis found that TCR association rates varied across HLA loci, with DRB1 alleles showing the most associated TCRs and HLA-C alleles the fewest. The authors suggested that the approach could potentially be extended to other disease states and immunological phenotypes. According to a later analysis, parvovirus B19, influenza, CMV and Epstein-Barr virus appeared linked to several top co-occurrence clusters. Compared with the roughly 670-donor mean, donors in an Asian-associated ancestry cluster had fewer N-insertions in productive TCRs, according to a later genetic analysis. A later analysis found that most CMV-associated TCR beta chains appeared HLA-restricted, with HLA associations seemingly driven largely by CMV exposure. In a later analysis, around 17,000 TCR beta sequences were associated with specific HLA alleles at a false discovery rate of 0.05. Correlated functional status among segregating V segments might be attributable to linkage disequilibrium, but an unknown experimental factor could not be ruled out. Immune exposure information for the cohort was limited to CMV serostatus. A cluster of highly shared sequence variants was judged likely to be a technical artifact of the sequencing pipeline. A later genetic analysis associated a missense DCLRE1C variant with V-gene and J-gene trimming of TCR beta chains, and an independent cohort replicated the association. While some public TCRs were present in many individuals, most TCR sequences turned up only very rarely across donors. Only TCR beta chains were sequenced in this cohort, and the absence of alpha or paired-chain data limited detectable features. HLA typing was unavailable for some donors at each locus, so association tests used only the typed subset. Because the 87-base-pair reads could not distinguish some IMGT-functional V segments, including TRBV6-2 and TRBV6-3, those segments were excluded. Roughly uniform sequencing depth across donors was assumed in presence/absence analyses, although this assumption may not hold. Because counts were too low, seventeen rarely observed V segments, including chromosome 9 orphons, were excluded from the earlier analysis of under 650 of the donors.

CDR3 length: 15 amino acids, cysteine to phenylalanine. The DNA shown is the 45-base CDR3, in frame from base 1. V is reduced by 4 bases and J by 5 bases, leaving a spacing of 17 bases between them. Taken from the germline V gene, the CDR1 and CDR2 loops are MDHEN and SYDVKM. The library was made by the immunoSEQ multiplex PCR assay. For the multiplex PCR, a mixture combining 60 forward primers for TCR Vbeta segments and 13 reverse primers for TCR Jbeta segments was used. The CDR3 region of rearranged TCR beta genes was amplified from genomic DNA with a multiplex PCR assay. The Illumina HiSeq System was used to sequence the amplified TCR beta libraries as 87-base-pair reads. As for the original processing: Across the roughly 670 repertoires, a later analysis counted 80 million or so unique TCR beta chains, 9.5 million to 12 million of which were shared by at least two donors. To remove PCR and sequencing errors, raw reads were error-corrected and collapsed into unique sequences using a nearest-neighbor algorithm that merged closely related sequences. V, D and J gene segments were assigned by aligning CDR3 sequences to IMGT reference sequences. For a sequence to be retained, a match of at least six nucleotides was required to both a V gene segment and a J gene segment. Rearrangements were called productive when the CDR3 lacked stop codons and stayed in frame with V and J; all others were non-productive. CDR3 was defined according to IMGT convention as the region running from the second conserved V-encoded cysteine to the conserved J-encoded phenylalanine. The earlier analysis of some 600 of the donors excluded sequences that lacked an unambiguous match to a single V gene segment. In an earlier analysis of 500 to 750 of the donors, V segments were called functional above 56.7% productive rearrangements and were called segregating when the between-donor standard deviation exceeded 5%. To diagnose cytomegalovirus status from the catalog of TCR beta chain sequences, a statistical classification framework was built. V and J gene assignment, in a later analysis, came from comparing TCR nucleotide sequences with IMGT/GENE-DB human TR gene sequences. The TCRdist pipeline was used in a later analysis to assign CDR3 sequences and most-parsimonious VDJ recombination scenarios. In a later analysis, each TCR beta chain was defined by its CDR3 amino acid sequence together with its V-gene family, and reads without a unique V-gene family were excluded. As a way to deal with suspected cross-contamination and a sequencing artifact, a later analysis dropped more than 500 nucleotide sequences that were highly shared and had low generation probability. In a later analysis, a clonal expansion index was calculated for each public chain from normalized within-repertoire ranks of inferred template counts. In a later analysis, generation probabilities were computed using a VDJ recombination model fitted to out-of-frame rearrangements, and the results were checked against IGoR. A later analysis scored TCR-TCR, TCR-HLA and TCR-CMV co-occurrence with hypergeometric tests, applying a repertoire-size bias correction to TCR pairs. False discovery rates were estimated in a later analysis by permuting HLA or CMV assignments 20 times. In a later analysis, co-occurring TCRs were grouped using DBSCAN, with TCRdist sequence similarity added in when clustering inside HLA-allele-positive subsets. For co-occurrence clustering, repertoires with fewer than 30,000 or more than 120,000 public chains were excluded, along with five repertoires with anomalous nucleotide sharing. TCRdb holds this immuneACCESS table with in-frame rearrangements only. Some clones are missing; in checked studies, unresolved V genes explain under half, and the rest has no known cause. For V, J and clone size, that table is used; D and trimming come from the DNA. Within this sample are more than 140,000 clones, with approximately 80% of them counted one time only. The biggest ten clones account for approximately 5.5% of the sample.

With regard to this clone: The antigen this receptor binds is unknown. No clone much larger than this one lies a single base away; base qualities are absent.

In total, more than 500 healthy bone marrow donors made up the cohort. At the time of sampling, all cohort members were nominally healthy, though unrecorded immune exposures were likely present. The donor was CMV seropositive and belonged to the group of 250 to 350 seropositive cohort members. A peripheral blood sample was provided by each donor, and peripheral blood mononuclear cells were used for TCR beta sequencing. The Qiagen DNeasy Blood Extraction Kit was used to extract genomic DNA from the blood cell samples. This TCR was recovered from a man in his thirties or forties in good health and CMV-seropositive. Sequencing input: PBMCs. The chain couples TRBV28 to TRBJ1-2; too little of a D gene remains to name it. CDR3 region: CASSSGLGLIYGYTF. The DNA sequence is TGTGCCAGCAGTTCAGGTCTCGGTCTGATATATGGCTACACCTTC.